This TCR beta chain was sequenced during a study of T cells in Graves' hyperthyroidism and ophthalmopathy (dated by TCRdb to about 2019). With regard to the full study: Peripheral blood samples were taken at initial diagnosis, before any treatment was given. A discovery cohort of approximately 97 patients, approximately 44 with Graves' ophthalmopathy and about 58 with stable Graves' hyperthyroidism, was used to find distinguishing TCR V-J signatures. Prospective prediction of ophthalmopathy was tested in an independent validation cohort of about 19 hyperthyroidism patients and some 17 patients who later progressed to ophthalmopathy. The 75 to 100 discovery patients were randomly split 7:3 into training and test sets. Thyroid tissue and blood T-cell repertoires from about 6 Graves' hyperthyroidism patients were also compared in the study. After blood sampling, hyperthyroidism patients were treated with methimazole at a starting dose of 30 mg daily, and ophthalmopathy patients were treated with high-dose intravenous methylprednisolone. The paper describes TCR Vbeta CDR3 sequencing of roughly 130 peripheral blood samples, made up of about 40 ophthalmopathy patients, around 78 hyperthyroidism patients and 17 progressor patients.

Stable Graves' hyperthyroidism was defined as the absence of progression to ophthalmopathy over 18 months of follow-up. Hyperthyroidism patients were aged 18 to 65 years and newly diagnosed, with disease duration of less than 2 months. Exclusion was applied to patients with uncontrolled infections, other autoimmune diseases, pregnancy or lactation. Diagnoses were based on clinical symptoms, serum thyroxine and TRAb, thyroid ultrasound and orbital computed tomography. Ficoll-Paque density gradient centrifugation was used to isolate PBMCs from about 10 ml of fresh peripheral blood. Total RNA was extracted using Trizol reagent, and RNA quality was assessed on an Agilent 2100 Bioanalyzer. The CDR3 contains 15 residues, cysteine and phenylalanine counted. The sequence is cut down to CDR3 DNA, 45 bases in frame from base 1. The germline V gene gives CDR1 as MGHDK and CDR2 as SYGVNS. V gives up 4 bases and J gives up 1 base, and the segment between their germline ends measures 11 bases.

Results the study describes overall, beyond this receptor: In validation, the model predicted progression to ophthalmopathy a median of roughly six months before onset, with 65% to 71% sensitivity and almost 75% specificity. A 13 V-J signature model separated ophthalmopathy from stable hyperthyroidism, with 87.88% sensitivity and 81% to 82% specificity in cross-validation and 80%/75% in testing. Blood samples also contained most of the expanded thyroid clonotypes (frequency above 0.001), which suggests that blood repertoires may reflect thyroid immune responses. Sample size was not statistically predetermined, and blinding of investigators to group allocation was not performed.

This clonotype was seen many times. The antigen it recognizes is unknown. Base qualities are not recorded, but no much larger clone differs from it by a single base. The TCR beta CDR3 regions were amplified from RNA transcripts. For the first round of RT-PCR on the TCR CDR3, the HTBI primer set was used together with the Qiagen OneStep RT-PCR kit. Libraries were constructed in a second round of multiplex PCR, after which size selection and purification were performed. Paired-end sequencing of the libraries was performed with 100 bp reads on an Illumina HiSeq2000. In the source study's methods: Raw data were processed with SOAPnuke, discarding reads with adapters, uncalled bases, mean Phred below 15, or no exact constant-primer or identifier match. High-quality paired reads were merged using COPE v1.2.5, and each unique nucleotide sequence was defined as a clonotype. MiTCR v1.1 was used to align clonotypes to the IMGT TRBV, TRBD and TRBJ reference segments. The analysis was restricted to V-J combinations with a frequency above 0.0001, which together covered 99% to 99.2% of the repertoires. A TCS score was defined as the ratio of F50 (clonal expansion) to E x V (chaos), with BLOSUM62-based TCRdist applied between CDR3 peptides within each V-J. Welch's t-statistics and random forest reduced fewer than 550 V-J features to fewer than 15, which were used in a naive Bayes classifier (R e1071). In-frame beta chains were kept once TCRdb had trimmed the public reads at Q25 with fastp and called clones with MiXCR. Rows matching on CDR3 protein sequence are summarized as one entry with the most common DNA and genes. The V and J calls shown here were made by TCRdb, not taken from the authors' results. The sample table shows approximately 400,000 distinct CDR3 sequences, and about 18% are seen once. Roughly 3.5% of the sample goes to the ten largest clones.

The TCR comes from a woman aged 18-29 years with Graves' hyperthyroidism. This chain is built from TRBV25-1 and TRBJ1-3; the D gene cannot be resolved reliably. Sequencing was done on a sample of blood. In nucleotides, the sequence is TGTGCCAGCAGTGTAGGACGGCTATCTGGAAACACCATATATTTT. It translates to CASSVGRLSGNTIYF.